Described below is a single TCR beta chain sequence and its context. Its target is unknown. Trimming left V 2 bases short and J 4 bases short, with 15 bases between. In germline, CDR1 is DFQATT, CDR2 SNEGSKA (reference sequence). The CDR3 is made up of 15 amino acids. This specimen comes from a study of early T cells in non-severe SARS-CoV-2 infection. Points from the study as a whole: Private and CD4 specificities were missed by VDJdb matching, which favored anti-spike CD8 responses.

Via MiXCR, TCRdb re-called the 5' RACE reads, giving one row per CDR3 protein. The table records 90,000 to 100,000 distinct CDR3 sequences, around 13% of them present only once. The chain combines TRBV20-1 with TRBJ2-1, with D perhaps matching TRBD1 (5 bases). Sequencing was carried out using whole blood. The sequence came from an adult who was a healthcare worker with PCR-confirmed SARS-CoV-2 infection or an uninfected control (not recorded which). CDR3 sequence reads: CSARPITTGYNEQFF. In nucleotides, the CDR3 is TGCAGTGCTAGACCCATAACAACAGGATACAATGAGCAGTTCTTC.